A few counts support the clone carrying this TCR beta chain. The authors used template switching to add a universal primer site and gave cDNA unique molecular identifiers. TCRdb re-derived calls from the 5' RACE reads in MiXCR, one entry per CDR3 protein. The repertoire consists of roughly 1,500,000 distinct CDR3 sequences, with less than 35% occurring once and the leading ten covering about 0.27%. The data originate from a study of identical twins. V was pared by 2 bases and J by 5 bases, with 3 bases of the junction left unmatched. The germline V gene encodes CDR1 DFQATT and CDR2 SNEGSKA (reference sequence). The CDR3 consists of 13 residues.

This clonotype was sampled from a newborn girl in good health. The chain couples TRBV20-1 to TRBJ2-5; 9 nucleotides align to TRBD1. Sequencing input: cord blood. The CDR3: CSARRTGEETQYF. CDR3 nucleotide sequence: TGCAGTGCTAGAAGGACAGGGGAGGAGACCCAGTACTTC.